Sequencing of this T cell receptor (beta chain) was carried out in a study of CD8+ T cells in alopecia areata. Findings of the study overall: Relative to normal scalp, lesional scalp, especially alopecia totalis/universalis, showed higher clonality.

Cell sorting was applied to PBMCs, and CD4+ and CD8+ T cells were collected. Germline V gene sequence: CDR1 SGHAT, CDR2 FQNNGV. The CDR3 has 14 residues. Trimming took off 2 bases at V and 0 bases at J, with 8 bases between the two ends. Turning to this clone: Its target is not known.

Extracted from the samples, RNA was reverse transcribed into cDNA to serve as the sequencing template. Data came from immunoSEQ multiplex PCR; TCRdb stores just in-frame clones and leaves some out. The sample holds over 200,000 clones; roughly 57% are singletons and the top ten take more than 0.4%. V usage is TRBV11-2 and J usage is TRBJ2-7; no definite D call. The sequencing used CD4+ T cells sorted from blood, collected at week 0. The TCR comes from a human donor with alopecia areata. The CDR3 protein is CASSLMGGSYEQYF. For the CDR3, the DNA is TGTGCCAGCAGCTTAATGGGTGGCTCCTACGAGCAGTACTTC.